The entry below gives a single TCR beta chain sequence along with its context. What it binds is unknown. TCRdb reprocessed the RACE reads via MiXCR and lists one record per CDR3 protein. The sample lists fewer than 150,000 distinct CDR3 sequences, approximately 13% occurring once. The data are from a study of human T cells and chemical hapten exposure. In the study overall: Read at 6 days, the patch tests placed 0.01% DPC on the upper back. Enrolled patients were predominantly female and had alopecia areata, totalis or universalis.

Noted time point: pre-sensitization, week 0. Treatment described: therapeutic diphenylcyclopropenone sensitization with weekly scalp DPC. Broader study findings: Expanded TCRs produced significantly more large CDR3 similarity clusters than controls did.

This CDR3 has 13 amino acids. Germline V gives CDR1 SGHRS, CDR2 YFSETQ. The ends were cut back, 4 bases at V and 5 bases at J, with 10 bases in the middle. The clonotype originates from a woman in her late teens or twenties with alopecia areata. Some clones in this sample may be carry-over from other donors' samples. The rearrangement joins TRBV5-1 to TRBJ2-1; D is unclear. Source: whole blood, taken in connection with sensitization to the hapten diphenylcyclopropenone (DPC). The CDR3 bases are TGCGCCAGCAGCATCATCCCCAACAATGAGCAGTTCTTC. It is translated as CASSIIPNNEQFF.